Listed below are T cell receptor beta chains from one sample, sequenced in a study of blood T cells in healthy people across ages. TCRdb processed the 5' RACE reads anew with MiXCR; each CDR3 protein has one entry. The top ten hold 10% to 15% of the sample, which has 800,000 to 950,000 distinct CDR3 sequences, around 34% seen once. Material for sequencing was blood. The receptors stem from a man between 18 and 29 years old in good health. CDR3s include the opening cysteine and the closing phenylalanine or tryptophan. The order of the fields is clone size, J gene, D gene, CDR3 length, V gene, CDR3 DNA, CDR3 protein. The D gene is left open where the match is weak. Only part of the rows carry a size: once, few, many, or a class if the clone is expanded.

few	TRBJ2-7	-	13	TRBV5-1	TGCGCCAGCAGGCCGGCAACCAACTACGAGCAGTACTTC	CASRPATNYEQYF
few	TRBJ1-5	-	16	TRBV18	TGTGCCAGCTCACAAGCACACGACCTTAGCAATCAGCCCCAGCATTTT	CASSQAHDLSNQPQHF
-	TRBJ2-1	-	17	TRBV11-3	TGTGCCAGCAGCTTATCTTCCGGGGCTGCTACCTACAATGAGCAGTTCTTC	CASSLSSGAATYNEQFF
few	TRBJ2-3	TRBD1	13	TRBV20-1	TGCAGTGCTACGACAGGGGGCACAGATACGCAGTATTTT	CSATTGGTDTQYF
-	TRBJ1-2	-	15	TRBV27	TGTGCCAGCAGTTTATACAACCCTCCACGATGTGGCTACACCTTC	CASSLYNPPRCGYTF
few	TRBJ2-2	-	15	TRBV12-3/TRBV12-4	TGTGCCAGCAGTACTCCGGGCCCCGGGGCCGGGGAGCTGTTTTTT	CASSTPGPGAGELFF
many	TRBJ2-5	-	12	TRBV18	TGTGCCAGCAGTTCGGCCCAAGAGACCCAGTACTTC	CASSSAQETQYF
-	TRBJ1-2	-	13	TRBV12-3/TRBV12-4	TGTGCCAGCAGTTTAAGGGATAACCATGGCTACACCTTC	CASSLRDNHGYTF
few	TRBJ2-3	-	15	TRBV11-2	TGTGCCAGCAGCTTAGAAGGCTCAGCCGGAGATACGCAGTATTTT	CASSLEGSAGDTQYF
many	TRBJ2-3	-	14	TRBV20-1	TGCAGTGCCGACCTAGGACAGATCACAGATACGCAGTATTTT	CSADLGQITDTQYF
-	TRBJ1-5	-	14	TRBV27	TGTGCCAGCAGTTTATACAGGGCTAATCAGCCCCAGCATTTT	CASSLYRANQPQHF
many	TRBJ1-2	-	13	TRBV12-3/TRBV12-4	TGTGCCAGCACCCGGCCAGCGTCTTATGGCTACACCTTC	CASTRPASYGYTF
many	TRBJ1-1	-	13	TRBV7-3	TGTGCCAGCAGCCCCGACGTAAACACTGAAGCTTTCTTT	CASSPDVNTEAFF
-	TRBJ2-2	-	16	TRBV7-2	TGTGCCAGCAGCTTACTAGGTCTCACTAACACCGGGGAGCTGTTTTTT	CASSLLGLTNTGELFF
few	TRBJ2-1	-	12	TRBV27	TGTGCCAGCAGTTTACGGGGGTTAGGGCAGTTCTTC	CASSLRGLGQFF
-	TRBJ1-5	TRBD1	15	TRBV30	TGTGCCTGGAGTGTACGACGGACAGGGGATCAGCCCCAGCATTTT	CAWSVRRTGDQPQHF
few	TRBJ2-7	TRBD1	24	TRBV12-3/TRBV12-4	TGTGCCAGCAGCCATAAAGGACAGGGGGCCAGCCCAGGCCCGCGCGCATTCCGACTATACGAGCAGTACTTC	CASSHKGQGASPGPRAFRLYEQYF
-	TRBJ2-5	-	12	TRBV7-2	TGTGCCAGCAGCTTACGAGTGGAGGGCCAGTACTTC	CASSLRVEGQYF
-	TRBJ2-5	-	13	TRBV6-5	TGTGCCAGCGTGAAGGAGGGGCAAGAGACCCAGTACTTC	CASVKEGQETQYF
many	TRBJ1-2	TRBD1	14	TRBV10-3	TGTGCCATCAGTGTGGGACAGGGTAACTATGGCTACACCTTC	CAISVGQGNYGYTF
-	TRBJ2-4	TRBD2	13	TRBV20-1	TGCAGTGCTAGACCCAGCGGGAGCCCTTTCCGGTACTTC	CSARPSGSPFRYF
-	TRBJ1-6	-	14	TRBV9	TGTGCCAGCAGCGTTGGTCCAGGGAATTCACCCCTCCACTTT	CASSVGPGNSPLHF
few	TRBJ2-4	-	14	TRBV7-3	TGTGCCAGCAGCTCCACAGGTGGTTCTAACATTCAGTACTTC	CASSSTGGSNIQYF
-	TRBJ1-2	TRBD1	13	TRBV18	TGTGCCAACTCACCATATACAGGGGATGGCTACACCTTC	CANSPYTGDGYTF
-	TRBJ2-1	TRBD2	13	TRBV29-1	TGCAGCGTTGACATGCTAGCGGGCAATGAGCAGTTCTTC	CSVDMLAGNEQFF
once	TRBJ2-1	-	12	TRBV29-1	TGCAGCGTCCCTGGGCGGTACAATGAGCAGTTCTTC	CSVPGRYNEQFF
few	TRBJ1-6	-	16	TRBV7-9	TGTGCCAGCAGCCCTCGGGGGACTCGGAACTATTCACCCCTCCACTTT	CASSPRGTRNYSPLHF
-	TRBJ2-5	TRBD1	13	TRBV29-1	TGCAGCGTTGACGCAGGGGGCGCAAAGACCCAGTACTTC	CSVDAGGAKTQYF
-	TRBJ1-4	-	18	TRBV6-5	TGTGCCAGCAGTTACTCGGGGAGGTACCTCACGAATAATGAAAAACTGTTTTTT	CASSYSGRYLTNNEKLFF
-	TRBJ2-3	TRBD2	15	TRBV5-1	TGCGCCAGCACCCCCGAATCTAGCGGGGGAGATACGCAGTATTTT	CASTPESSGGDTQYF
few	TRBJ1-1	-	13	TRBV12-3/TRBV12-4	TGTGCCAGCAGTTTGAAGTACGGCACTGAAGCTTTCTTT	CASSLKYGTEAFF
-	TRBJ1-1	TRBD1	16	TRBV25-1	TGTGCCAGCAGTGAACGGGGGAGGGGGCGCGGGGCTGAAGCTTTCTTT	CASSERGRGRGAEAFF
-	TRBJ1-1	TRBD1	14	TRBV2	TGTGCCAGCAGTGTCCGACAGGGTTGGACTGAAGCTTTCTTT	CASSVRQGWTEAFF
-	TRBJ2-7	-	14	TRBV2	TGTGCCAGCAGTGAAGAACACTGGTCCTACGAGCAGTACTTC	CASSEEHWSYEQYF
many	TRBJ2-1	TRBD2	16	TRBV20-1	TGCAGTGCTAGAGATCCGGCGGGGGACTCCTACAATGAGCAGTTCTTC	CSARDPAGDSYNEQFF
many	TRBJ2-3	-	12	TRBV12-3/TRBV12-4	TGTGCCAGCAGTTCCGACACAGATACGCAGTATTTT	CASSSDTDTQYF
-	TRBJ2-7	-	15	TRBV28	TGTGCCAGCAGTTCGACACGTCTACACTCCTACGAGCAGTACTTC	CASSSTRLHSYEQYF
once	TRBJ2-4	-	14	TRBV5-1	TGCGCCAGCAGCTTGGAAGTAGGGTGGAACATTCAGTACTTC	CASSLEVGWNIQYF
-	TRBJ1-5	-	16	TRBV7-9	TGTGCCAGCAGCGCAGAAGGAAGGGATCGCAATCAGCCCCAGCATTTT	CASSAEGRDRNQPQHF
many	TRBJ2-5	TRBD2	12	TRBV12-5	TGTGCTAGTGGTCTCCAGAGCGGGGCTGAGTACTTC	CASGLQSGAEYF
few	TRBJ2-3	-	16	TRBV24-1	TGTGCCACCAGTGATTTTGGGGACACACTCACAGATACGCAGTATTTT	CATSDFGDTLTDTQYF
few	TRBJ2-5	TRBD1	14	TRBV2	TGTGCCAGCAGGCAACAGGGGCTCCAAGAGACCCAGTACTTC	CASRQQGLQETQYF
-	TRBJ2-3	-	18	TRBV6-5	TGTACCAGCAGTTACCCACCTAAGGCTAGCACTAGCACAGATACGCAGTATTTT	CTSSYPPKASTSTDTQYF
-	TRBJ2-1	-	14	TRBV7-9	TGTGCCAGCGGGCTAAGGGGGGGCGACAATGAGCAGTTCTTC	CASGLRGGDNEQFF
many	TRBJ2-3	-	12	TRBV3-1	TGTGCCAGCAGCCAAGATCCAGATACGCAGTATTTT	CASSQDPDTQYF
-	TRBJ2-1	TRBD2	14	TRBV7-2	TGTGCCAGCAGCCCCCGGGGGGTCAACAATGAGCAGTTCTTC	CASSPRGVNNEQFF
-	TRBJ2-3	TRBD2	14	TRBV20-1	TGCAGGACTAGCGGGGGGACTAGCACAGATACGCAGTATTTT	CRTSGGTSTDTQYF
-	TRBJ2-1	-	12	TRBV12-3/TRBV12-4	TGTCCCAGCAGGTTTGATGGGGATGAGCAGTTCTTC	CPSRFDGDEQFF
many	TRBJ1-2	TRBD1	16	TRBV7-9	TGTGCCAGCAGCCTGGGGACAGCCCTTTCTAACTATGGCTACACCTTC	CASSLGTALSNYGYTF
-	TRBJ2-3	TRBD1	14	TRBV6-5	TGTGCCACCACGGACAGGGATGGGACAGATACGCAGTATTTT	CATTDRDGTDTQYF
-	TRBJ2-7	TRBD2	15	TRBV20-1	TGCAGTGCAACCGGGGGGGCGGGGGACGAATACGAGCAGTACTTC	CSATGGAGDEYEQYF
-	TRBJ1-1	-	16	TRBV25-1	TGTGCCAGCAGTGACAGTATCAAGTTTGGGGACACTGAAGCTTTCTTT	CASSDSIKFGDTEAFF
-	TRBJ2-1	-	15	TRBV24-1	TGTGCCACCAGTGACGGACAGCGCCGGAACAATGAGCAGTTCTTC	CATSDGQRRNNEQFF
few	TRBJ2-2	-	18	TRBV4-3	TGCGCCAGCAGCCAAGATCGATGGGCAGGGGAGAGCACCGGGGAGCTGTTTTTT	CASSQDRWAGESTGELFF